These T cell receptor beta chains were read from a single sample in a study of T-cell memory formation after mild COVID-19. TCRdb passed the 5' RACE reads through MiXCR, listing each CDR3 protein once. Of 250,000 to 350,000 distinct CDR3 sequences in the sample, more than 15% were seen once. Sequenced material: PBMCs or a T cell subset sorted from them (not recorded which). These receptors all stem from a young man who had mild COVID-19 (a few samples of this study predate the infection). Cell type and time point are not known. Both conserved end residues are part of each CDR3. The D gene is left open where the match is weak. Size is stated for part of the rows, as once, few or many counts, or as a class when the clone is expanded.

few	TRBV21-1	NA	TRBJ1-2	TGTGCCAGCAGCAAAGGGGGGAAGGGAAACTATGGCTACACCTTC	CASSKGGKGNYGYTF
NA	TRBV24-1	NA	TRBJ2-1	TGTGCCACCAGTGGAACCGGAGCCGGCAATGAGCAGTTCTTC	CATSGTGAGNEQFF
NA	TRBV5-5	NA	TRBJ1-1	TGTGCCAGCAGCCTGGGGCCATCCCATGAAGCTTTCTTT	CASSLGPSHEAFF
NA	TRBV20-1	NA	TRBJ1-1	TGCAGTGCTAGAGTACGGGGGGGGAGACCTGAAGCTTTCTTT	CSARVRGGRPEAFF
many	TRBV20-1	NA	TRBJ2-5	TGCAGTGCTAGCGACCCCCGGGGACAAGAGACCCAGTACTTC	CSASDPRGQETQYF
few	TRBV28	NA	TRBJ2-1	TGTGCCAGCAGTCCCCCCGCGGCTGAGCAGTTCTTC	CASSPPAAEQFF
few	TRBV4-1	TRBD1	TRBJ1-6	TGCGCCAGCAGCCGCGGGACAGTCAATAATTCACCCCTCCACTTT	CASSRGTVNNSPLHF
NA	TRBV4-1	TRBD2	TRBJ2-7	TGCGCCAGCAGCCACTCTTCGGGGGGGTTCCCCTACGAGCAGTACTTC	CASSHSSGGFPYEQYF
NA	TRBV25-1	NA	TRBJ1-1	TGTGCCAGCAGTGAATCAGGGGCTAACACTGAAGCTTTCTTT	CASSESGANTEAFF
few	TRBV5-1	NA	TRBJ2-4	TGCGCCAGCAGCTGGCAGGACAGCCAAAACATTCAGTACTTC	CASSWQDSQNIQYF
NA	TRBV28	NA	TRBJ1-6	TGTGCCAGCAGTATACTGAGGGTTTATAATTCACCCCTCCACTTT	CASSILRVYNSPLHF
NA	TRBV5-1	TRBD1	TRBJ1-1	TGCGCCAGCAGCTACGGGGACAGGGAAATGAACACTGAAGCTTTCTTT	CASSYGDREMNTEAFF
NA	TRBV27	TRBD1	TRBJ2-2	TGTGCCAGCAGTTTAGGACAGGGGGCGTACGGGGAGCTGTTTTTT	CASSLGQGAYGELFF
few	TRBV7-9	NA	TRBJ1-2	TGTGCCAGCAGCCCAGAGGGGGAAATCTATGGCTACACCTTC	CASSPEGEIYGYTF
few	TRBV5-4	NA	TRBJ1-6	TGTGCCAGCAGCACGGGGGCCAGGGGAGATTCACCCCTCCACTTT	CASSTGARGDSPLHF
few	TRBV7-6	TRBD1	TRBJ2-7	TGTGCCAGCAGCCCAGGGACAGCCGGCGACGAGCAGTACTTC	CASSPGTAGDEQYF
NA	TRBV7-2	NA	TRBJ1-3	TGTGCCAGCAGCTTAGAGACAGGATATGGAAACACCATATATTTT	CASSLETGYGNTIYF
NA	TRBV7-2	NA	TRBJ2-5	TGTGCCAGCAGCACTCATAGCGTCACACGGGAGACCCAGTACTTC	CASSTHSVTRETQYF
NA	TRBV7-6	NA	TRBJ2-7	TGTGCCAGCAGCTTAGACGTTGAGGGTAAGCAGTACTTC	CASSLDVEGKQYF
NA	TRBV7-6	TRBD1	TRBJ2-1	TGTGCCAGCAGCGCCGGCACGGACAGGGTGTGGGACAATGAGCAGTTCTTC	CASSAGTDRVWDNEQFF
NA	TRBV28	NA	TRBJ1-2	TGTGCCAGCAGTCGTCCTGCACCCCACAGCGGGGAAAACTATGGCTACACCTTC	CASSRPAPHSGENYGYTF
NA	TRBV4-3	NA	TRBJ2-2	TGCGCCAGCAGCCGAGATAAGCCGGGACCAGAGACCCCGAACACCGGGGAGCTGTTTTTT	CASSRDKPGPETPNTGELFF
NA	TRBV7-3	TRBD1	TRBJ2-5	TGTGCCAGCAGCCGACAGGGAGTTCAAGAGACCCAGTACTTC	CASSRQGVQETQYF
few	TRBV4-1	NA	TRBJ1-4	TGCGCCAGCAGCCAAATCGACATGTTTGCCGTAGAAAAACTGTTTTTT	CASSQIDMFAVEKLFF
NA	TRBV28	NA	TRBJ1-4	TGTGCCAGCAGTTTAGGGGCCCTTGAAAAACTGTTTTTT	CASSLGALEKLFF
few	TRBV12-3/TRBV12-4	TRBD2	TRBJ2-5	TGTGCCAGCAGTTTCCAGCGGGGGACGGGGGAGACCCAGTACTTC	CASSFQRGTGETQYF
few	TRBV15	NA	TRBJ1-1	TGTGCCACCAGCAGAGATCGAGGGGGGGCCCCCCGTTTT	CATSRDRGGAPRF
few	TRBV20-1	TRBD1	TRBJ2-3	TGCAGTGCTAGCGGGACAGGGATAGATACGCAGTATTTT	CSASGTGIDTQYF
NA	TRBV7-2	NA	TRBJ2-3	TGTGCCAGCAGCTTAGCGGCGACCTCAGATACGCAGTATTTT	CASSLAATSDTQYF
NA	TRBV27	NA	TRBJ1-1	TGTGCCAGCAGTTTATTAACTGGAGTTGGTACTGAAGCTTTCTTT	CASSLLTGVGTEAFF
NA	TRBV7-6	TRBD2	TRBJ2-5	TGTGCCAGCAGCGTGACTAGCGGGGGAACAGAGACCCAGTACTTC	CASSVTSGGTETQYF
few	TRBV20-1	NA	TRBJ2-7	TGCAGTGCTAGAGATAACAGGGTACCGACCTACGAGCAGTACTTC	CSARDNRVPTYEQYF
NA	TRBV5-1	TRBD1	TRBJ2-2	TGCGCCAGCAGGATCGGGTCAGCCAGGGGGACCGGGGAGCTGTTTTTT	CASRIGSARGTGELFF
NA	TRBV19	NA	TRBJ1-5	TGTGCCAGTACCTTCCCAGGGAGGGGCGATCAGCCCCAGCATTTT	CASTFPGRGDQPQHF
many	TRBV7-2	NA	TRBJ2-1	TGTGCCAGCAGCTTGATTGGGGTGGTCGTCTCCTACAATGAGCAGTTCTTC	CASSLIGVVVSYNEQFF
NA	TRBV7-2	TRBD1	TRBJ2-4	TGTGCCAGCAGCTTAGCGCCCCGCGGGACAGGGGGCGTGAGGTACTTC	CASSLAPRGTGGVRYF
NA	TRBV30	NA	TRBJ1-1	TGTGCCTGGAGTACAGGGAGGTTGGGTGAAGCTTTCTTT	CAWSTGRLGEAFF
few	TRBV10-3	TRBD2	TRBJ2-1	TGTGCCATCAGTGTGGGAGCGGGGGGTTACAATGAGCAGTTCTTC	CAISVGAGGYNEQFF
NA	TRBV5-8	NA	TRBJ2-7	TGTGCCAGCAGCTTGGTGACAGATTTTAAGCAGTACTTC	CASSLVTDFKQYF
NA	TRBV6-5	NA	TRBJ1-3	TGTGCCAGCAGATCGACGTCGGGCTCTGGAAACACCATATATTTT	CASRSTSGSGNTIYF
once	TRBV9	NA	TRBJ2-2	TGTGCCAGCAGCGTAGCCAGGGAGAACACCGGGGAGCTGTTTTTT	CASSVARENTGELFF
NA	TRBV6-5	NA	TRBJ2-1	TGTGCCAGCAGTTATAACGGGGGGCGACTATACAATGAGCAGTTCTTC	CASSYNGGRLYNEQFF
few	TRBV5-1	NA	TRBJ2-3	TGCGCCAGCAGCTTGTCTTCAGATACGCAGTATTTT	CASSLSSDTQYF
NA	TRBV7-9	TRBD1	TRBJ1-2	TGTGCCAGCAGCCTACAGGGGATCTATGGCTACACCTTC	CASSLQGIYGYTF
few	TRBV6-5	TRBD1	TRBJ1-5	TGTGCCAGCAGTTCTTACTCCGGGACAGGGGGCGGACAGCCCCAGCATTTT	CASSSYSGTGGGQPQHF
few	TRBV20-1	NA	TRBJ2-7	TGCAGTGCTAGAGATGAGGCAGGGCATGGCTACGAGCAGTACTTC	CSARDEAGHGYEQYF
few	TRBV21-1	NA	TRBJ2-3	TGTGCCAGCAGCAGTTTGATAATCCACAACACAGATACGCAGTATTTT	CASSSLIIHNTDTQYF
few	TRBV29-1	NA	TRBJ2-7	TGCAGCGTTAAAAAAGGTTCGGGACGGAGCTACGAGCAGTACTTC	CSVKKGSGRSYEQYF
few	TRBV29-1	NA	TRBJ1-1	TGCAGCGTTGTTCCATGGGGGGGAGAAATGAACACTGAAGCTTTCTTT	CSVVPWGGEMNTEAFF
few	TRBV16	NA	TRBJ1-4	TGTGCCAGCAGCCAAGTACTATGGCCTGACGAAAAACTGTTTTTT	CASSQVLWPDEKLFF
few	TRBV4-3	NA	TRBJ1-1	TGCGCCAGCAGCCAAGAAATTAGACGGAATGAAGCTTTCTTT	CASSQEIRRNEAFF
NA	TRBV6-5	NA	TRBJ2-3	TGTGCCAGCAGTTACCGCGGGGGCCCGGGAGATACGCAGTATTTT	CASSYRGGPGDTQYF
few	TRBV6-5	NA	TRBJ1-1	TGTGCCAGCAGTTACTCAGCCGGACAGAGGCAAGTCACTGAAGCTTTCTTT	CASSYSAGQRQVTEAFF
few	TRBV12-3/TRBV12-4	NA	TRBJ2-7	TGTGCCAGCAGTTTCAAGGGACGGCCTGTGGGTCGGGACGAGCAGTACTTC	CASSFKGRPVGRDEQYF
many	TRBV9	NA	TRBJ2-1	TGTGCCAGTTCTAAGGGAGGAAACAATGAGCAGTTCTTC	CASSKGGNNEQFF
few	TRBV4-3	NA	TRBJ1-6	TGCGCCAGCAGCCAAGGGACAGATAATTCACCCCTCCACTTT	CASSQGTDNSPLHF
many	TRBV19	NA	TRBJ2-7	TGTGCCAGTAGTATCTCGGGGACTTCCTACGAGCAGTACTTC	CASSISGTSYEQYF
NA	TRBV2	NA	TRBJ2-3	TGTGCCAGCAGAATAGATACGCAGTATTTT	CASRIDTQYF
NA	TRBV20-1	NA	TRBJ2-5	TGCAGAGCCTCCCGAGCGGGCGAAGAGACCCAGTACTTC	CRASRAGEETQYF